The sequence of this TCR beta chain was determined in a study of blood T cell repertoires in COVID-19. This clone was counted a single time. Sequencing used immunoSEQ multiplex PCR; TCRdb keeps in-frame clones, though not all of them. Found here are fewer than 200,000 clones, less than 85% of them singletons; the top ten hold more than 10%. The germline V gene encodes CDR1 LNHDA and CDR2 SQIVND (reference sequence). There are 15 residues in the CDR3. The V end was cut by 4 bases, the J end by 0 bases, with 10 bases between. The genes are TRBV19 and TRBJ1-3; D gene uncertain. The receptor comes from a man aged 50 or older who had recovered from COVID-19. Sequencing input: PBMCs or T cells enriched from blood (not recorded which). The CDR3 is CASSTDLISGNTIYF. The CDR3 coding sequence is TGTGCCAGTAGTACAGATCTTATCTCTGGAAACACCATATATTTT.